These T cell receptor beta chains were read from a single sample in a study of T-cell memory formation after mild COVID-19. From the 5' RACE reads, TCRdb called clonotypes with MiXCR, one entry per CDR3 protein. The table shows 300,000 to 350,000 distinct CDR3 sequences, with around an eighth occurring only once. Sequenced material: PBMCs or a T cell subset sorted from them (not recorded which). The receptors were gathered from a man aged 18 to 30 who had mild COVID-19 (a few samples of this study predate the infection). Cell type and time point are not known. Each CDR3 is given with its conserved first and last residue. The D gene is left open where the match is weak. Expanded clones are given a class, and other clones once, few, many or no size at all.

d_call,v_call,clone_size,j_call,cdr3_nt,cdr3_aa
NA,TRBV6-5,few,TRBJ2-6,TGTGCCAGCAAGACCCAGCGGTATTATGGGAGCTCTGGGGCCAACGTCCTGACTTTC,CASKTQRYYGSSGANVLTF
NA,TRBV4-1,many,TRBJ1-2,TGCGCCAGCAGCCAGCCAACCAGGAGATCTAACTATGGCTACACCTTC,CASSQPTRRSNYGYTF
NA,TRBV3-1,few,TRBJ2-3,TGTGCCAGCAGTCCTGGACTCGGGCGACTTACAGATACGCAGTATTTT,CASSPGLGRLTDTQYF
NA,TRBV12-3/TRBV12-4,few,TRBJ1-1,TGTGCCAGCAGTTTACAGGGGCGGGCTGAAGCTTTCTTT,CASSLQGRAEAFF
TRBD1,TRBV20-1,few,TRBJ1-4,TGCAGTGCCAGTCGACAGGGGGCCGAAAAACTGTTTTTT,CSASRQGAEKLFF
NA,TRBV7-9,few,TRBJ1-6,TGTGCCAGCAGCACCTGGACAGCAAATTCACCCCTCCACTTT,CASSTWTANSPLHF
NA,TRBV4-1,NA,TRBJ2-7,TGCGCCAGCAGCAACCGAGGGGGGTCCGAGCAGTACTTC,CASSNRGGSEQYF
NA,TRBV4-1,many,TRBJ1-5,TGCGCCAGCAGCCAGAAGGCAGTCCAACAGCCCCAGCATTTT,CASSQKAVQQPQHF
NA,TRBV5-1,NA,TRBJ2-7,TGCGCCAGCAGCTTGGCCGACCGGACCTACGAGCAGTACTTC,CASSLADRTYEQYF
NA,TRBV12-3/TRBV12-4,NA,TRBJ1-1,TGTGCCAGCAGTCCCCTGGGGAGTTTTATGGGTAAGGCTGAAGCTTTCTTT,CASSPLGSFMGKAEAFF
NA,TRBV24-1,few,TRBJ2-2,TGTGCCACCAGCCAGAACACCGGGGAGCTGTTTTTT,CATSQNTGELFF
TRBD2,TRBV9,few,TRBJ2-1,TGTGCCAGCAGCCCGAGACTAGCGGGGGGGCCTGTTGAGCAGTTCTTC,CASSPRLAGGPVEQFF
NA,TRBV7-2,NA,TRBJ2-3,TGTGCCAGCAGCTTAGGGCTAGCCGCTTACACAGATACGCAGTATTTT,CASSLGLAAYTDTQYF
TRBD2,TRBV20-1,NA,TRBJ2-1,TGCAGTGCTAGTCCGGGACTAGTCTTACTCAATGAGCAGTTCTTC,CSASPGLVLLNEQFF
NA,TRBV7-6,few,TRBJ2-3,TGTGCCAGCAGCCCGCGGGCAGGGATTACGGCAGATACGCAGTATTTT,CASSPRAGITADTQYF
NA,TRBV28,NA,TRBJ2-1,TGTGCCAGCAGCCCCAGGGATGAGCAGTTCTTC,CASSPRDEQFF
NA,TRBV11-2,many,TRBJ1-3,TGTGCCAGCAGCTTAGCCGGGGCTGGAAACACCATATATTTT,CASSLAGAGNTIYF
NA,TRBV6-5,few,TRBJ1-1,TGTGCCACCCCAGCCAACACTGAAGCTTTCTTT,CATPANTEAFF
TRBD1,TRBV4-1,many,TRBJ1-2,TGCGCCAGCAGCCAGGGACAGGACTATGGCTACACCTTC,CASSQGQDYGYTF
TRBD1,TRBV6-5,few,TRBJ1-6,TGTGCCAGCAGTTACTCCACAGGGGGAGAGAATTCACCCCTCCACTTT,CASSYSTGGENSPLHF
TRBD1,TRBV4-3,NA,TRBJ1-1,TGCGCCAGCAGCCCACACTCTGGGGGACAGGGGTACTCGAACACTGAAGCTTTCTTT,CASSPHSGGQGYSNTEAFF
NA,TRBV6-5,few,TRBJ1-1,TGTGCCAGCAGTTACCCCCCCCTAACTTTCTTT,CASSYPPLTFF
TRBD1,TRBV7-9,few,TRBJ1-4,TGTGCCAGCAGCTTATCGGACAGGGGACGGAATGAAAAACTGTTTTTT,CASSLSDRGRNEKLFF
NA,TRBV7-9,many,TRBJ1-1,TGTGCCAGCAGCTGGCCGCCTTACCTAAGAGCTTTCTTT,CASSWPPYLRAFF
NA,TRBV7-9,NA,TRBJ1-6,TGTGCCAGCAGCAAAATCGGGGAAAATTCACCCCTCCACTTT,CASSKIGENSPLHF
NA,TRBV12-3/TRBV12-4,many,TRBJ2-1,TGTGCCAGCAGCCCAAAACCGGCGGGTCCTGAGCAGTTCTTC,CASSPKPAGPEQFF
NA,TRBV5-5,few,TRBJ2-4,TGTGCCAGCAGCCAGGGCAGGGAAGGCATTCAGTACTTC,CASSQGREGIQYF
TRBD1,TRBV7-3,NA,TRBJ1-1,TGTGCCAGCCAGGACAGGGGGAACACTGAAGCTTTCTTT,CASQDRGNTEAFF
NA,TRBV18,NA,TRBJ1-4,TGTGCCAGCTCACCACTCACAGGGAATGGGAAAAAACTGTTTTTT,CASSPLTGNGKKLFF
TRBD2,TRBV4-1,few,TRBJ2-3,TGCGCCAGCAGCCAAGTAAAGACTAGCGGCACAGATACGCAGTATTTT,CASSQVKTSGTDTQYF
TRBD1,TRBV6-2/TRBV6-3,NA,TRBJ2-1,TGTGCCAGCAGTCCCAAAACAGGGGGCTCCTACAATGAGCAGTTCTTC,CASSPKTGGSYNEQFF
NA,TRBV5-1,many,TRBJ1-2,TGCGCCAGCAGCCAGCGAGAAGCTAACTATGGCTACACCTTC,CASSQREANYGYTF
TRBD1,TRBV5-1,NA,TRBJ2-2,TGCGCCAGCAGCCATACGGACAGGGTCGGGGCCGGGGAGCTGTTTTTT,CASSHTDRVGAGELFF
TRBD1,TRBV20-1,few,TRBJ2-3,TGCAGTGCGGGGGGACAGGGTCTCCCGGATACGCAGTATTTT,CSAGGQGLPDTQYF
TRBD2,TRBV7-2,NA,TRBJ2-3,TGTGCCAGCAGCTCCCGGGGCAGCGGGAGCCGTAGCACAGATACGCAGTATTTT,CASSSRGSGSRSTDTQYF
TRBD2,TRBV7-6,NA,TRBJ2-2,TGTGCCAGCAGCTTAGTAGCAAGCGGGGGGACCGGGGAGCTGTTTTTT,CASSLVASGGTGELFF
TRBD1,TRBV4-3,few,TRBJ2-2,TGCGCCAGCAGCCAACTAACAGGGGGCTCCGGGGAGCTGTTTTTT,CASSQLTGGSGELFF
NA,TRBV2,NA,TRBJ1-3,TGTGCCAGCAGTGATGTCCGGGCCGGTGGAAACACCATATATTTT,CASSDVRAGGNTIYF
TRBD1,TRBV5-8,NA,TRBJ1-2,TGTGCCAGCAGCTTGAACAGGGGTTCGCGCTACACCTTC,CASSLNRGSRYTF
TRBD1,TRBV6-5,NA,TRBJ2-1,TGTGCCAGCAGTTACTCATACAGGGGCGAGGTCAATGAGCAGTTCTTC,CASSYSYRGEVNEQFF
NA,TRBV5-1,NA,TRBJ2-5,TGCGCCAGCAGCCCGGTCCAGAGTGGGACCCAGTACTTC,CASSPVQSGTQYF
NA,TRBV18,few,TRBJ1-5,TGTGCCAGCTCACCGAGGGGTGGCAATCAGCCCCAGCATTTT,CASSPRGGNQPQHF
NA,TRBV18,NA,TRBJ2-3,TGTGCCAGCTCACCACCGGGGCGCTCTGCTCATACGCAGTATTTT,CASSPPGRSAHTQYF
NA,TRBV6-5,few,TRBJ1-1,TGTGCCAGCAGGTCGGGAGGGGCGGGCACTGAAGCTTTCTTT,CASRSGGAGTEAFF
NA,TRBV12-3/TRBV12-4,many,TRBJ2-3,TGTGCCAGCAGCCTGGCGGGGCTCGGCACAGATACGCAGTATTTT,CASSLAGLGTDTQYF
NA,TRBV5-1,many,TRBJ2-2,NA,CASSPGMNTGELFFF
NA,TRBV15,many,TRBJ1-1,TGTGCCACCAGCAGAGACGGACTCACTGAAGCTTTCTTT,CATSRDGLTEAFF
NA,TRBV9,few,TRBJ2-3,TGTGCCAGCAGCGTCGACGGGGGAGCGGATACGCAGTATTTT,CASSVDGGADTQYF
TRBD1,TRBV2,NA,TRBJ1-5,TGTGCCAGCGGCCGAACGACAGGGGCAAATCAGCCCCAGCATTTT,CASGRTTGANQPQHF
NA,TRBV4-1,NA,TRBJ2-3,TGCGCCAGCAGCCATACGCGGGATACGCAGTATTTT,CASSHTRDTQYF
TRBD2,TRBV7-9,few,TRBJ2-3,TGTGCCAGCAGCCCCCGACTAGCGGGGGACCCTGATACGCAGTATTTT,CASSPRLAGDPDTQYF